The 26 T cell receptor beta chains given below trace back to one sample, sequenced in a study of blood T cell repertoires in COVID-19. Data came from immunoSEQ multiplex PCR; TCRdb stores just in-frame clones and leaves some out. The sample gives some 250,000 clones, around 90% of which show up once; just over 7% is in the top ten. Sequencing was done on a sample of peripheral blood. The receptors were gathered from a man between 60 and 75 years old who had recovered from COVID-19.

This clone showed up just a few times. J is TRBJ1-3 and V is TRBV18, with D maybe TRBD1 (5 bases). The CDR3 spans 18 residues. The germline CDR1 and CDR2 sequences are KGHSH and LQKENI. Trimming took 2 bases from V and 0 from J, leaving 17 bases between them. CDR3 residues: CASSPFLSQGLSGNTIYF. CDR3 nucleotide sequence: TGTGCCAGCTCACCATTTCTATCCCAGGGCCTCTCTGGAAACACCATATATTTT.

The gene calls are TRBV3-1 (or the pseudogene TRBV3-2) and TRBJ1-3, with D hard to call. The CDR3 covers 17 residues. Between the trimmed V and J ends, which lost 2 bases and 0 bases, there was a span of 14 bases. Looked up from germline, CDR1 is LGHDT and CDR2 is YNNKEL (reference sequence). The CDR3 nucleotides are TGTGCCAGCAGCCAATCTAGGGCGGGCCGCTCTGGAAACACCATATATTTT. It codes for CASSQSRAGRSGNTIYF.

V is TRBV18 and J is TRBJ1-1; maybe TRBD1 (6 bases). CDR3 length: 15 amino acids. Looked up from germline, CDR1 is KGHSH and CDR2 is LQKENI. V lost 0 bases, J lost 3 bases, and 11 bases lay in between. CDR3 region: CASSPPSRGHTEAFF. CDR3 sequence (DNA): TGTGCCAGCTCACCACCGAGCAGGGGCCACACTGAAGCTTTCTTT.

The chain links TRBV18 to TRBJ2-6, with D possibly matching TRBD1 (5 bases). CDR1 and CDR2 from the germline V gene are KGHSH and LQKENI. This CDR3 comprises 17 residues. Between the trimmed V and J ends, which lost 3 bases and 3 bases, there was a span of 15 bases. The CDR3 here is CASSPQKLGLGANVLTF. As DNA, the CDR3 is TGTGCCAGCTCACCGCAAAAGTTGGGGCTTGGGGCCAACGTCCTGACTTTC.

This chain joins TRBV3-1 (or the pseudogene TRBV3-2) and TRBJ1-3; 7 nucleotides match TRBD1. V shed 4 bases, J shed 2 bases, and the junction held 8 bases outside the gene matches. CDR1 is LGHDT and CDR2 is YNNKEL in the germline V gene (reference sequence). The CDR3 contains 16 residues. The CDR3 sequence is CASSPRPTGAGNTIYF. The CDR3 nucleotides read TGTGCCAGCAGCCCCAGACCTACAGGGGCTGGAAACACCATATATTTT.

The V and J genes are TRBV10-1 and TRBJ2-2, with no clear D. Germline V lookup: CDR1 WNHNN, CDR2 SYGVQD (reference sequence). This CDR3 is 16 amino acids long. Deletions cut 0 bases from V and 4 bases from J, with 12 bases between. The CDR3: CASSESVWASTGELFF. For the CDR3, the DNA is TGCGCCAGCAGTGAGTCGGTTTGGGCGAGCACCGGGGAGCTGTTTTTT.

V is TRBV18 and J is TRBJ1-2, with unresolved D. The germline V gene has CDR1 KGHSH and CDR2 LQKENI. V dropped 3 bases and J dropped 2 bases, with 13 bases sitting between them. The CDR3 has 15 residues. The DNA of the CDR3 is TGTGCCAGCTCACCTCAACAGACCCAAAACTATGGCTACACCTTC. Its protein is CASSPQQTQNYGYTF.

This chain connects TRBV30 to TRBJ2-1; D remains unclear. V was pared by 3 bases and J by 5 bases, with 11 bases between. The V gene's germline CDR1 is GTSNPN and CDR2 SVGIG (reference sequence). CDR3 length: 13 residues. CDR3 region: CAWSRPDNNEQFF. DNA for the CDR3: TGTGCCTGGAGCCGACCCGACAACAATGAGCAGTTCTTC.

V is TRBV11-2 and J is TRBJ2-1; 8 nucleotides match TRBD2. The CDR3 is 14 residues long. Germline V gene lookup returns CDR1 SGHAT and CDR2 FQNNGV. After removal of 10 bases from V and 7 bases from J, the junction contained 12 bases not matched to a gene. The DNA for the CDR3 is TGTGCCACCCGGTACCGGGGGGGGCTTAATGAGCAGTTCTTC. Translated: CATRYRGGLNEQFF. The full variable domain, rest sourced from reference TRBV11-2 and TRBJ2-1, is EAGVAQSPRYKIIEKRQSVAFWCNPISGHATLYWYQQILGQGPKLLIQFQNNGVVDDSQLPKDRFSAERLKGVDSTLKIQPAKLEDSAVYLCATRYRGGLNEQFFGPGTRLTVL.

The chain uses TRBV4-1 and TRBJ2-3; TRBD2 might be the D (6 bases). The V gene's germline CDR1 is MGHRA and CDR2 YSYEKL. The V gene lost 4 bases and the J gene lost 0 bases, with 14 bases spanning the gap. This CDR3 comprises 16 residues. The CDR3 sequence: CASSPGAGSSTDTQYF. The CDR3 nucleotides are TGCGCCAGCAGCCCCGGTGCCGGGAGCAGCACAGATACGCAGTATTTT.

This chain connects TRBV7-8 to TRBJ2-7, with 8 nucleotides matching TRBD1. The CDR3 has 14 residues. In germline, CDR1 is SGHVS, CDR2 FQNEAQ. V shed 5 bases, J shed 6 bases, and the junction held 9 bases outside the gene matches. DNA for the CDR3: TGTGCCAGCAGCCCCCTCCGACAGGGGAGCGAGCAGTACGTC. It encodes CASSPLRQGSEQYV.

The V and J genes are TRBV4-1 and TRBJ1-1, with D uncertain. Germline CDR1 reads MGHRA; CDR2 reads YSYEKL. Trimming pared 2 bases from V and 2 bases from J, leaving 6 bases between. The CDR3 totals 13 residues. This chain's CDR3 is CASSQSVNTEAFF. DNA of the CDR3: TGCGCCAGCAGCCAATCAGTTAACACTGAAGCTTTCTTT.

The chain combines TRBV6-5 with TRBJ2-1; perhaps TRBD2 as D (6 bases). Germline CDR1 MNHEY, CDR2 SVGAGI. The CDR3 runs to 11 residues. The CDR3 DNA reads TGTGCAACCGGGGGATACAATGAGCAGTTCTTC. Residues: CATGGYNEQFF.

In its sample, this clone was seen once. This chain joins TRBV3-1 (or the pseudogene TRBV3-2) and TRBJ2-2; weak D call: TRBD2 (5 bases). Trimming stripped 1 base from V and 1 base from J, with 7 bases between. Looked up from germline, CDR1 is LGHDT and CDR2 is YNNKEL (reference sequence). This CDR3 has 15 amino acids. CDR3 coding DNA: TGTGCCAGCAGCCAAGTAGGGAGGAACACCGGGGAGCTGTTTTTT. Its protein is CASSQVGRNTGELFF.

The chain couples TRBV12-2 to TRBJ1-5; the table's D call TRBD1 went unverified against the DNA. TRBV12-2 is flagged as a pseudogene. The CDR3 runs to 17 residues. Here the CDR3 DNA reads TGTGCAAGTCGCCCAAACGCCGGGACAGGGGGCAGTCAGCCCCAGCATTTT. This sequence encodes CASRPNAGTGGSQPQHF.

The genes are TRBV7-7 and TRBJ2-3; 10 positions match TRBD1. This CDR3 comprises 14 residues. The V segment lost 5 bases and the J segment 6 bases; nucleotides outside the gene matches: 5. Germline V CDR1 and CDR2: SSHAT, FNYEAQ (reference sequence). The DNA of the CDR3 is TGTGCCAGCAGCCCGGGGACAGGGGCCGATACGCAGTATTTT. It encodes CASSPGTGADTQYF.

The gene calls are TRBV7-9 and TRBJ2-1, with D maybe TRBD2 (6 bases). The germline CDR1 and CDR2 sequences are SEHNR and FQNEAQ (reference sequence). Trimming removed 7 bases at V and 8 bases at J, with 12 bases between. The CDR3 loop spans 12 amino acids. The CDR3 is CASNSWGDEQFF. The CDR3 region has the DNA TGTGCCAGCAACTCGTGGGGGGATGAGCAGTTCTTC.

As DNA, the CDR3 is TGTGCCAGCGGCCGGGGGGGCAACTATGGCTACACCTTC. Translated, it gives CASGRGGNYGYTF. This chain links TRBV6-5 with TRBJ1-2, with D perhaps TRBD1 (6 bases). The CDR3 has 13 amino acids. Per the germline V gene, CDR1 is MNHEY and CDR2 is SVGAGI. V was cut by 8 bases and J by 2 bases, with 12 bases left in between.

The DNA for the CDR3 is TGTGCCAGCAGTACCCAGGGGACCCAGTACTTC. Amino acid sequence: CASSTQGTQYF. This chain connects TRBV6-5 to TRBJ2-5; possible D gene TRBD1, 5 bases. CDR1 and CDR2 from the germline V gene are MNHEY and SVGAGI. This CDR3 comprises 11 residues. V gave up 5 bases and J gave up 7 bases, with 8 bases separating them.

The chain employs TRBV25-1 and TRBJ2-5; D is unclear. This CDR3 is 16 amino acids long. Trimming cost V 3 bases and J 2 bases, with 16 bases left between them. The germline CDR1 and CDR2 sequences are MGHDK and SYGVNS. DNA of the CDR3: TGTGCCAGCAGTGATCCTAGTTTAGATTCACAAGAGACCCAGTACTTC. Residues: CASSDPSLDSQETQYF. Using reference TRBV25-1 and TRBJ2-5 for the parts outside the CDR3, the full variable domain is EADIYQTPRYLVIGTGKKITLECSQTMGHDKMYWYQQDPGMELHLIHYSYGVNSTEKGDLSSESTVSRIRTEHFPLTLESARPSHTSQYLCASSDPSLDSQETQYFGPGTRLLVL.

V usage is TRBV5-1 and J usage is TRBJ2-2, with 8 nucleotides matching TRBD2. The V gene's germline CDR1 is SGHRS and CDR2 YFSETQ. CDR3 length: 16 residues. Unmatched junction bases numbered 5, after V lost 1 base and J lost 3 bases. CDR3 DNA sequence: TGCGCCAGCAGCTTGTTGGGACTAGGGGACACCGGGGAGCTGTTTTTT. This codes for CASSLLGLGDTGELFF. Full variable domain (remainder filled in from reference TRBV5-1 and TRBJ2-2): KAGVTQTPRYLIKTRGQQVTLSCSPISGHRSVSWYQQTPGQGLQFLFEYFSETQRNKGNFPGRFSGRQFSNSRSEMNVSTLELGDSALYLCASSLLGLGDTGELFFGEGSRLTVL.

The rearrangement uses TRBV6-5 and TRBJ2-7; a possible D gene is TRBD2 (5 bases). The germline CDR1 and CDR2 sequences are MNHEY and SVGAGI. CDR3 length equals 14 residues. Trimming stripped 6 bases from V and 2 bases from J, with 14 bases between. CDR3 in DNA: TGTGCCAGCAGACTAAGACTATCAACCTACGAGCAGTACGTC. This encodes CASRLRLSTYEQYV.

The CDR3: CASSRREDYGYTF. For the CDR3, the DNA is TGTGCCAGCAGCAGAAGGGAGGACTATGGCTACACCTTC. This chain joins TRBV3-1 (or the pseudogene TRBV3-2) and TRBJ1-2; D unresolved. Trimming shortened V by 5 bases and J by 3 bases, and 10 bases separated the two germline ends. Looked up from germline, CDR1 is LGHDT and CDR2 is YNNKEL (reference sequence). The CDR3 runs to 13 residues.

This chain connects TRBV12-2 to TRBJ2-7; the table names TRBD1, a call not compared with the DNA. TRBV12-2 is a documented pseudogene. This CDR3 region has 13 residues. The CDR3 DNA is TGTGCAAGTCGCTTGGGGCCTTGGGGCGAGCAGTACGTC. It translates to CASRLGPWGEQYV.

The chain has TRBV27 and TRBJ1-5; D might be TRBD1 (5 bases). The CDR3 is 15 residues long. V gave up 4 bases and J gave up 1 base, with 11 bases separating them. Germline-derived CDR1 and CDR2 are MNHEY and SMNVEV (reference sequence). CDR3 in amino acids: CASSSLGGSNQPQHF. The CDR3, as DNA: TGTGCCAGCAGTTCCCTTGGGGGGAGCAATCAGCCCCAGCATTTT.

Only a few counts were recorded for this clone. The gene calls are TRBV5-6 and TRBJ1-6; no clear D gene. This CDR3 comprises 13 residues. CDR1 is SGHDT and CDR2 is YYEEEE in the germline V gene. V gave up 2 bases and J gave up 6 bases, with 6 bases separating them. CDR3 sequence (DNA): TGTGCCAGCAGCTTAGTTAGTAATTCACCCCTCCACTTT. Translation gives CASSLVSNSPLHF.